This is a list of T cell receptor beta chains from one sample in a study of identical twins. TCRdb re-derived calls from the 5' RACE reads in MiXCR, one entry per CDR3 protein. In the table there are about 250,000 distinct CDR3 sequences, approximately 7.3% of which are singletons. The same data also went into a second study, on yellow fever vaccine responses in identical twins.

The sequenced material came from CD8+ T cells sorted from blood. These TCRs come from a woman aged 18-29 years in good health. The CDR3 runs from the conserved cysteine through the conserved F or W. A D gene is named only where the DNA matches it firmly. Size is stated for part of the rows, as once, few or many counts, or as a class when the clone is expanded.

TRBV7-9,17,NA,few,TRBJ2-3,CASSPRQGQDLLHTQYF,TGTGCCAGCAGCCCCCGGCAGGGGCAGGACCTACTCCATACGCAGTATTTT
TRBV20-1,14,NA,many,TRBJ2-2,CSARDGLGTGELFF,TGCAGTGCTAGAGATGGCCTAGGCACCGGGGAGCTGTTTTTT
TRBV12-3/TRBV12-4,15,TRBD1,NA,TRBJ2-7,CASCASGTGTYEQYF,TGTGCCAGCTGCGCCTCCGGGACAGGGACCTACGAGCAGTACTTC
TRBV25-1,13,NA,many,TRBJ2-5,CASSPGPEETQYF,TGTGCCAGCTCACCAGGTCCGGAAGAGACCCAGTACTTC
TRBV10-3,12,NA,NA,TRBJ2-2,CAISGATGELFF,TGTGCCATCAGTGGGGCCACCGGGGAGCTGTTTTTT
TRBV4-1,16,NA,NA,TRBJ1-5,CASSQDHRQGTQPQHF,TGCGCCAGCAGCCAAGATCACCGGCAGGGAACACAGCCCCAGCATTTT
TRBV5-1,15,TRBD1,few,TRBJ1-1,CASSLGTGRLTEAFF,TGCGCCAGCAGCTTGGGGACAGGGCGATTGACTGAAGCTTTCTTT
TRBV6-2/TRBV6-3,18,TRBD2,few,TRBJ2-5,CASAFYEGTSGRQETQYF,TGTGCCAGCGCCTTTTACGAGGGGACTAGCGGGAGGCAAGAGACCCAGTACTTC
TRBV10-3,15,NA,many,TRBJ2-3,CAISESERDTDTQYF,TGTGCCATCAGTGAGTCGGAAAGGGACACAGATACGCAGTATTTT
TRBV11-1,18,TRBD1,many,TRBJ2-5,CASSPHIPGTGRKETQYF,TGTGCCAGCAGCCCGCATATTCCCGGGACAGGCCGAAAAGAGACCCAGTACTTC
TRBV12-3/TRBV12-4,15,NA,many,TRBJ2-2,CASIPGVGGTGELFF,TGTGCCAGCATCCCGGGGGTGGGAGGAACCGGGGAGCTGTTTTTT
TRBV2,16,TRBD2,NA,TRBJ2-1,CASSGSGLGSYNEQFF,TGTGCCAGCAGTGGGTCGGGACTAGGCTCCTACAATGAGCAGTTCTTC
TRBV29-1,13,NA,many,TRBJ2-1,CSVVEYYYNEQFF,TGCAGCGTTGTAGAGTACTATTACAATGAGCAGTTCTTC
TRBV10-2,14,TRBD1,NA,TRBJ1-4,CASRPGQTLEKLFF,TGCGCCAGCAGGCCGGGACAGACCCTGGAAAAACTGTTTTTT
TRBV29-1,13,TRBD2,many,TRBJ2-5,CSVEGEGWETQYF,TGCAGCGTTGAAGGGGAGGGTTGGGAGACCCAGTACTTC
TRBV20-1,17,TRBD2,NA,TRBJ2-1,CCAREAPLAGLYNEQFF,TGCTGTGCTAGAGAAGCCCCGCTAGCGGGACTATACAATGAGCAGTTCTTC
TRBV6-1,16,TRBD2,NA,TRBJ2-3,CASSEGAGGPTDTQYF,TGTGCCAGCAGTGAAGGTGCGGGAGGGCCCACAGATACGCAGTATTTT
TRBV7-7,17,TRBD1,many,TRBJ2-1,CASSPQVGQGAYNEQFF,TGTGCCAGCAGCCCCCAAGTGGGACAGGGGGCCTACAATGAGCAGTTCTTC
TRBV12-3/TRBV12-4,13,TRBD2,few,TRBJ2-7,CASSSGLVSEQYF,TGTGCCAGCAGTTCGGGACTAGTAAGCGAGCAGTACTTC
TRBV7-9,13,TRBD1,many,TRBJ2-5,CASFIQGGETQYF,TGTGCCAGCTTCATACAGGGGGGAGAGACCCAGTACTTC
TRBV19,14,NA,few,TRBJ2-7,CASSIGGYSYEQYF,TGTGCCAGTAGTATTGGGGGTTACTCCTACGAGCAGTACTTC
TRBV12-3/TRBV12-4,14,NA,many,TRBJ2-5,CASSAPTGWETQYF,TGTGCCAGCAGCGCACCAACAGGATGGGAGACCCAGTACTTC
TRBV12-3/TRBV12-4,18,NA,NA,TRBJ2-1,CASSPSPERSRSYNEQFF,TGTGCCAGCAGTCCTTCCCCGGAGAGGTCGCGATCCTACAATGAGCAGTTCTTC
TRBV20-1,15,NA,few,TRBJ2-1,CSARYSGSSYNEQFF,TGCAGTGCTAGATACAGCGGAAGCTCCTACAATGAGCAGTTCTTC
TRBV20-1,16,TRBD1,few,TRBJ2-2,CSARDKDRVNTGELFF,TGCAGTGCTAGAGATAAGGACAGGGTGAACACCGGGGAGCTGTTTTTT
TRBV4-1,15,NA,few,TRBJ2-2,CASSQDWGRVGELFF,TGCGCCAGCAGCCAAGATTGGGGAAGAGTCGGGGAGCTGTTTTTT
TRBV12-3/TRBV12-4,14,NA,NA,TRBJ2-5,CASSLGSLRGPQYF,TGTGCCAGCAGTCTCGGGAGCTTAAGGGGACCCCAGTACTTC
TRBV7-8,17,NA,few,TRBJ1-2,CASSLEGGRMLLYGYTF,TGTGCCAGCAGCTTAGAAGGGGGTCGGATGCTATTGTATGGCTACACCTTC
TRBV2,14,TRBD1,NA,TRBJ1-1,CASSEDRSNTEAFF,TGTGCCAGCAGTGAGGACAGGTCGAACACTGAAGCTTTCTTT
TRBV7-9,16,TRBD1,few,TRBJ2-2,CASSSRQGVNTGELFF,TGTGCCAGCAGCTCGAGACAGGGCGTGAACACCGGGGAGCTGTTTTTT
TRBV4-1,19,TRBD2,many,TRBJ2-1,CASSQDNYIEREGNNEQFF,TGCGCCAGCAGCCAAGATAATTACATCGAGCGGGAGGGCAACAATGAGCAGTTCTTC
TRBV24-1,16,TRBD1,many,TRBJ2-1,CATSRADRGSHNEQFF,TGTGCCACCAGTCGTGCGGACAGGGGCTCCCACAATGAGCAGTTCTTC
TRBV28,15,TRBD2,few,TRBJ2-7,CASSTSLAVSYEQYF,TGTGCCAGCAGTACCTCACTAGCGGTCTCCTACGAGCAGTACTTC
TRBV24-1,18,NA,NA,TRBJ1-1,CATSDLAPRGGGNTEAFF,TGTGCCACCAGTGATTTAGCCCCCCGCGGGGGGGGGAACACTGAAGCTTTCTTT
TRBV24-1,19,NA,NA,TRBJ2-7,CATRNDRDGTSHSDYEQYF,TGTGCCACCAGGAACGACCGGGACGGGACGTCCCATTCTGACTACGAGCAGTACTTC
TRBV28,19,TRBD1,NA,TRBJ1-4,CASSSFGLRDRRSNEKLFF,TGTGCCAGCAGTTCATTCGGGCTTCGGGACAGGCGATCGAATGAAAAACTGTTTTTT
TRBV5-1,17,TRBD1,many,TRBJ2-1,CASSLEGDRESYNEQFF,TGCGCCAGCAGCTTGGAGGGGGACAGGGAATCCTACAATGAGCAGTTCTTC
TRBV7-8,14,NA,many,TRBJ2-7,CASSQGGGSYEQYF,TGTGCCAGCAGTCAAGGAGGGGGGTCCTACGAGCAGTACTTC
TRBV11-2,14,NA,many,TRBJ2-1,CASSKGGSYNEQFF,TGTGCCAGTTCTAAAGGGGGTTCCTACAATGAGCAGTTCTTC
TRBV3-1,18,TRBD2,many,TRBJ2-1,CASSQDGWSGLASNEQFF,TGTGCCAGCAGCCAAGATGGTTGGTCGGGACTAGCGTCCAATGAGCAGTTCTTC
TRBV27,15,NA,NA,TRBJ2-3,CASTPRAASTDTQYF,TGTGCCAGCACCCCCCGAGCGGCTAGCACAGATACGCAGTATTTT
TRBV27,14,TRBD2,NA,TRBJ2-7,CASRMTSGNYEQYF,TGTGCCAGCAGGATGACTAGCGGGAATTACGAGCAGTACTTC
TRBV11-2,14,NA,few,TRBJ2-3,CASSVSGTTDTQYF,TGTGCCAGCAGCGTTAGCGGAACCACAGATACGCAGTATTTT
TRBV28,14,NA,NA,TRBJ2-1,CASSFPHAGHEQFF,TGTGCCAGCAGTTTTCCTCACGCGGGGCATGAGCAGTTCTTC
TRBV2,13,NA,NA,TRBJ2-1,CASIHSSYNEQFF,TGTGCCAGCATACACAGCTCCTACAATGAGCAGTTCTTC
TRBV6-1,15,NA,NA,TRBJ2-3,CASSQWTGSTDTQYF,TGTGCCAGCAGTCAGTGGACGGGGAGCACAGATACGCAGTATTTT
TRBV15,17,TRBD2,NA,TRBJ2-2,CATSSLWSGGATGELFF,TGTGCCACCAGCAGCCTTTGGAGCGGGGGGGCGACCGGGGAGCTGTTTTTT
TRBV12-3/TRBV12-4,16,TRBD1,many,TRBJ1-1,CASSLGRGPPLTEAFF,TGTGCCAGCAGTTTAGGGAGGGGGCCGCCCCTGACTGAAGCTTTCTTT
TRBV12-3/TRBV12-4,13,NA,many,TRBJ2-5,CASSYGIEETQYF,TGTGCCAGCAGCTACGGGATCGAAGAGACCCAGTACTTC
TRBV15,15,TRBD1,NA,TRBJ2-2,CATEARGRFTGELFF,TGTGCCACCGAGGCCAGGGGGAGATTCACCGGGGAGCTGTTTTTT
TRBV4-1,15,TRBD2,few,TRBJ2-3,CASSQVSGGADTQYF,TGCGCCAGCAGCCAAGTAAGCGGGGGGGCGGATACGCAGTATTTT
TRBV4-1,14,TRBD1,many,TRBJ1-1,CASSQYRGHTEAFF,TGCGCCAGCAGCCAATACAGGGGCCACACTGAAGCTTTCTTT
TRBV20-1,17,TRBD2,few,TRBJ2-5,CSASLGTSGKSQETQYF,TGCAGTGCTAGTCTCGGGACTAGCGGTAAAAGCCAAGAGACCCAGTACTTC
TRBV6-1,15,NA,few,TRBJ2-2,CASSEAPARSGELFF,TGTGCCAGCAGTGAAGCCCCAGCCCGTAGCGGGGAGCTGTTTTTT
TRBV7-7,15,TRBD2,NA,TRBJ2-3,CASSLSTSVRDTQYF,TGTGCCAGCAGCTTATCGACTAGCGTGAGAGATACGCAGTATTTT
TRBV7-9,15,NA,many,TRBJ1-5,CASSSGYDSNQPQHF,TGTGCCAGCAGCTCGGGATATGATAGCAATCAGCCCCAGCATTTT